The clone carrying this TCR beta chain was recorded many times. Antigen: not known. Germline V CDR1 and CDR2: MNHEY, SVGAGI. The CDR3 sequence is 15 residues long. Between the trimmed V and J ends, which lost 2 bases and 1 base, there was a span of 12 bases. This sample was taken from a study of breast tumors, draining lymph nodes, adjacent tissues. TCRdb redid the calling of the multiplex PCR reads with MiXCR, one entry per CDR3 protein. The sample yields about 180,000 distinct CDR3 sequences, around a third seen once. Breast cancer patients provided tissue from their axillary draining lymph nodes. Broader study findings: Tumor TCR diversity was below lymph nodes but above nontumor tissue. Luminal-like breast cancer showed significantly greater tumor-nontumor repertoire similarity than basal-like breast cancer did. Findings are consistent with lymph node origin and intratumoral expansion of most tumor T cells.

What was sequenced was axillary lymph node tissue. This rearrangement joins TRBV6-5 to TRBJ2-7; D might be TRBD2 (5 bases). This receptor was identified in a female donor with breast cancer. Some clones in this sample may be carry-over from other donors' samples. The CDR3 bases are TGTGCCAGCAGTTACGGAGCGGCAATTTCCTACGAGCAGTACTTC. Its protein is CASSYGAAISYEQYF.